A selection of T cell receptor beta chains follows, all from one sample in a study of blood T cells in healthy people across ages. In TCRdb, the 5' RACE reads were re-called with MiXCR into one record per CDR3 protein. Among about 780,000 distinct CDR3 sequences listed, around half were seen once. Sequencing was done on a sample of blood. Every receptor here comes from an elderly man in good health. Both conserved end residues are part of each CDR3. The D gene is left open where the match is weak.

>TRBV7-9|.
CASSFGDRSTDTQYF
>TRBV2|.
CASSVARAPADTQYF
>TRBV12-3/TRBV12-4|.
CASSVDSNEKLFF
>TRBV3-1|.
CASSQGLSSYEQYF
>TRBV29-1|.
CSVEKAGGKLATQFF
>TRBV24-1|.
CATSAVGGNNQPQHF
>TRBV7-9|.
CASSLNQNYGYTF
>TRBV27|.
CASSLGRVSYEQYF
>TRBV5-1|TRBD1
CASGQVPYNEQFF
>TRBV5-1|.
CASSETDSSNQPQHF
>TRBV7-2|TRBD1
CASSVDRRTGDTQYF
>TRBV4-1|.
CASSQVVVNYGYTF
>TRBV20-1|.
CSASKSSSGANVLTF
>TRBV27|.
CASSLRGTVRNEQYF
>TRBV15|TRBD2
CATSSIAGSTETQYF
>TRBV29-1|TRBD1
CSVSISPGTGGGEQYF
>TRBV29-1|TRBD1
CSVDPGGWGYTF
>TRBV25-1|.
CASSEWTNTEAFF
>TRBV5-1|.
CASKRGGAARSSGELFF